This T cell receptor beta chain was sequenced in a study of blood T cell repertoires in COVID-19. Using immunoSEQ multiplex PCR, the repertoire was profiled, and TCRdb retains in-frame clones only, with some absent. The sample has more than 85,000 clones, around nine tenths seen once. In germline, CDR1 is LNHDA, CDR2 SQIVND (reference sequence). V was clipped by 2 bases and J by 4 bases; unmatched bases: 4. The CDR3 is 15 amino acids. This sequence joins TRBV19 and TRBJ1-5, with 8 bases aligning to TRBD1. Sequencing used peripheral blood. The receptor was derived from a man in his sixties or seventies with acute or convalescent COVID-19. CDR3 DNA sequence: TGTGCCAGTAGTATATACAGGGGGAAGAATCAGCCCCAGCATTTT. Amino acid sequence: CASSIYRGKNQPQHF.